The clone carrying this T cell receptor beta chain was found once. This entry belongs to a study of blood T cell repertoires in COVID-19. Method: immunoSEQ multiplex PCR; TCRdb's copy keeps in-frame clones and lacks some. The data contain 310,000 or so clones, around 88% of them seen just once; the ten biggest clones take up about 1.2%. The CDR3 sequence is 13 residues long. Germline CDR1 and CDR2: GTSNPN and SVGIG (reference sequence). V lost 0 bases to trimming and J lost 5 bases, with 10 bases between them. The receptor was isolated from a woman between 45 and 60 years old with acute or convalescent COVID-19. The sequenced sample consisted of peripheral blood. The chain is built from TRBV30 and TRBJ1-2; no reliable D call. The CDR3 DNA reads TGTGCCTGGAGTGTAAAAACCGGGTATGGCTACACCTTC. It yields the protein CAWSVKTGYGYTF.